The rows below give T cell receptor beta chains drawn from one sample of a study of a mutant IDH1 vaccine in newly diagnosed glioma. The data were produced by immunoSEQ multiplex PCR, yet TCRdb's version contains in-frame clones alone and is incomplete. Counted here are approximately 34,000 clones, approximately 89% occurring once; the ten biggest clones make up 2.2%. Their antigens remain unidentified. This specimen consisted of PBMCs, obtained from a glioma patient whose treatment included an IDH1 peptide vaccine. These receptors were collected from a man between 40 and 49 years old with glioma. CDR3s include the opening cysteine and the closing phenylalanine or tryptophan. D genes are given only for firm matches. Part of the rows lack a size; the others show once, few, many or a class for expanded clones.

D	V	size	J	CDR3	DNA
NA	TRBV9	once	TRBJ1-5	CASSSQGHGQPQHF	TGTGCCAGCAGCTCTCAAGGTCACGGTCAGCCCCAGCATTTT
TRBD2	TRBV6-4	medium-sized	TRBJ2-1	CASSDTSGGANEQFF	TGTGCCAGCAGTGACACTAGCGGGGGGGCCAATGAGCAGTTCTTC
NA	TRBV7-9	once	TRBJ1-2	CASSLDGASNYGYTF	TGTGCCAGCAGCTTAGACGGGGCCTCTAACTATGGCTACACCTTC
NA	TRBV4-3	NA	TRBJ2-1	CASSQDTPREQFF	TGCGCCAGCAGCCAAGATACTCCTCGTGAGCAGTTCTTC
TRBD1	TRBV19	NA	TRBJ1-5	CASRTGGGQPQHF	TGTGCCAGTAGGACAGGGGGGGGACAGCCCCAGCATTTT
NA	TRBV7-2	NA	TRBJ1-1	CASSPREGGRNTEAFF	TGTGCCAGCAGCCCAAGAGAGGGGGGGCGTAACACTGAAGCTTTCTTT
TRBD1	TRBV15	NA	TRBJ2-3	CATSDLSFTGADTQYF	TGTGCCACCAGCGATCTTAGTTTTACAGGGGCAGATACGCAGTATTTT
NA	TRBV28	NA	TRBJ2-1	CASRPSRGRAGEQFF	TGTGCCAGCAGACCTTCCCGGGGTCGAGCGGGTGAGCAGTTCTTC
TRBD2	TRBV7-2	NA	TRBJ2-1	CASSHTSGLGNEQFF	TGTGCCAGCAGCCACACTAGCGGCCTGGGGAATGAGCAGTTCTTC
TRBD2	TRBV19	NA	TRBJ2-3	CASSTGLPRGTDTQYF	TGTGCCAGTAGTACGGGACTACCTAGAGGCACAGATACGCAGTATTTT
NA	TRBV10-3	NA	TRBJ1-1	CAISESTEAFF	TGTGCCATCAGTGAGTCAACTGAAGCTTTCTTT
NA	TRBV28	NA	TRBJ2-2	CASSPLRGSTGELFF	TGTGCCAGCAGTCCATTAAGGGGGTCCACCGGGGAGCTGTTTTTT
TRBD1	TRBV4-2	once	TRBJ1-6	CASSWDRNNSPLHF	TGTGCCAGCAGCTGGGACAGGAATAATTCACCCCTCCACTTT
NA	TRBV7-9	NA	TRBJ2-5	CASSLYRDEETQYF	TGTGCCAGCAGCTTATATCGGGACGAAGAGACCCAGTACTTC
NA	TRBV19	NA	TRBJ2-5	CASSIGGQQETQYF	TGTGCCAGTAGTATAGGCGGACAGCAAGAGACCCAGTACTTC
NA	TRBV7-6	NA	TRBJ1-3	CASSSQGPGGSSGNTIYF	TGTGCCAGCAGCTCCCAGGGCCCCGGGGGGAGCTCTGGAAACACCATATATTTT
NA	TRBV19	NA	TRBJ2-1	CASSPAGLPGEQFF	TGTGCCAGTAGTCCGGCAGGGCTGCCCGGCGAGCAGTTCTTC
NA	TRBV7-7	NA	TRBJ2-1	CASSFGLNSYNEQFF	TGTGCCAGCAGCTTCGGGCTGAATTCCTACAATGAGCAGTTCTTC
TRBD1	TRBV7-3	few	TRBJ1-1	CASSLQGVGTEAFF	TGTGCCAGCAGCTTACAGGGGGTTGGGACTGAAGCTTTCTTT
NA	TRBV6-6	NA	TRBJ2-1	CASSYSGGASYNEQFF	TGTGCCAGCAGTTACTCGGGGGGAGCCTCCTACAATGAGCAGTTCTTC
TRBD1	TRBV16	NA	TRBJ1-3	CASSPDRVNTIYF	TGTGCCAGCAGTCCGGACAGGGTAAACACCATATATTTT
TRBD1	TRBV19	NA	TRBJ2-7	CASQQGSEVDEQYF	TGTGCCAGCCAACAGGGGTCGGAGGTGGACGAGCAGTACTTC
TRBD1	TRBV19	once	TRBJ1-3	CASEGTVGNTIYF	TGTGCCAGTGAAGGGACAGTCGGAAACACCATATATTTT
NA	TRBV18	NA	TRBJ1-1	CASSPQGGKLTEAFF	TGTGCCAGCTCACCACAGGGGGGGAAGTTGACTGAAGCTTTCTTT
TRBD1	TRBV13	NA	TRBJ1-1	CASSLDRGWNTEAFF	TGTGCCAGCAGCTTAGACAGGGGGTGGAACACTGAAGCTTTCTTT
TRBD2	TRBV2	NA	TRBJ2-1	CASSERLAGVDEQFF	TGTGCCAGCAGTGAACGGCTAGCGGGAGTGGATGAGCAGTTCTTC
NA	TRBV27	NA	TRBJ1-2	CASSLTGVEGYTF	TGTGCCAGCAGTTTGACCGGGGTGGAAGGCTACACCTTC
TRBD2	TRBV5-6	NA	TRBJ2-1	CASSRFSGGARKWSNEQFF	TGTGCCAGCAGCAGGTTTAGCGGGGGGGCGAGGAAATGGAGCAATGAGCAGTTCTTC
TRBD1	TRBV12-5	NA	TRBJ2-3	CASGFDRALTDTQYF	TGTGCTAGTGGTTTTGACAGGGCCCTCACAGATACGCAGTATTTT
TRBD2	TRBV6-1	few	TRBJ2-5	CASSELAGGQETQYF	TGTGCCAGCAGTGAACTAGCGGGGGGGCAAGAGACCCAGTACTTC
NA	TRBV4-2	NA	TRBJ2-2	CASSQPADGELFF	TGTGCCAGCAGCCAACCAGCCGACGGGGAGCTGTTTTTT
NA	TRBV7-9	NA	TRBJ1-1	CASSHPGGNTEAFF	TGTGCCAGCAGCCACCCTGGGGGTAACACTGAAGCTTTCTTT
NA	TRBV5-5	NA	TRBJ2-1	CASSWQDPKVDEQFF	TGTGCCAGCAGCTGGCAGGACCCTAAAGTGGATGAGCAGTTCTTC
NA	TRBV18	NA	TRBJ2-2	CASSRSGELPTGELFF	TGTGCCAGCTCCCGCTCGGGGGAGCTTCCTACGGGGGAGCTGTTTTTT
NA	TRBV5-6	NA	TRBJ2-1	CASTYYNVQFF	TGTGCCAGCACGTACTACAATGTGCAGTTCTTC
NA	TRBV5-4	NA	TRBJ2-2	CASSSDSLTGELFF	TGTGCCAGCAGCTCGGACAGCCTCACCGGGGAGCTGTTTTTT
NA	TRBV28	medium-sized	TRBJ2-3	CASSFLQGTDTQYF	TGTGCCAGCAGTTTTTTACAGGGTACAGATACGCAGTATTTT
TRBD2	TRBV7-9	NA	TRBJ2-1	CASSLRLAGLTNEQFF	TGTGCCAGCAGCTTACGACTAGCGGGACTCACCAATGAGCAGTTCTTC
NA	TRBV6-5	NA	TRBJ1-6	CASSQGLSPLHF	TGTGCCAGCAGTCAGGGGTTGTCACCCCTCCACTTT
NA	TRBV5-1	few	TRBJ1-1	CASSSWTVNTEAFF	TGCGCCAGCAGCTCGTGGACGGTGAACACTGAAGCTTTCTTT
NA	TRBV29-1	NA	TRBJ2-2	CSADPGPSANTGELFF	TGCAGCGCCGATCCGGGTCCGTCAGCGAACACCGGGGAGCTGTTTTTT
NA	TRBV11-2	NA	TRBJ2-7	CASSAGRGSSYEQYF	TGTGCCAGCAGCGCGGGGAGGGGGAGCTCCTACGAGCAGTACTTC
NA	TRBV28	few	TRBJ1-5	CASSHQGNQPQHF	TGTGCCAGCAGTCATCAGGGGAATCAGCCCCAGCATTTT
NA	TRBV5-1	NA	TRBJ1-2	CASSLVGQTLSYGYTF	TGCGCCAGCAGCTTGGTAGGACAGACGCTTAGCTATGGCTACACCTTC
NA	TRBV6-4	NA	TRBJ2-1	CASSARGPPDEQFF	TGTGCCAGCAGTGCAAGAGGTCCCCCGGATGAGCAGTTCTTC